These T cell receptor beta chains were read from a single sample in a study of a mutant IDH1 vaccine in newly diagnosed glioma. Sequencing was performed with immunoSEQ multiplex PCR; in TCRdb, only in-frame clones are kept and a portion is missing. The profile shows about 24,000 clones, approximately 90% of them singletons. The specimen was PBMCs, collected from a glioma patient treated with radiotherapy, temozolomide or both. These receptors came from a man younger than 45 with glioma. Each CDR3 is given with its conserved first and last residue. The D gene is left open where the match is weak. Only part of the rows carry a size: once, few, many, or a class if the clone is expanded.

j_gene,abundance,d_gene,v_gene,CDR3aa,CDR3nt
TRBJ1-4,NA,NA,TRBV16,CASSQFTGSGAVDLKRGEKLFF,TGTGCCAGCAGCCAATTTACGGGGAGCGGGGCCGTCGATTTGAAGCGAGGTGAAAAACTGTTTTTT
TRBJ1-3,NA,TRBD1,TRBV30,CAGREDRVAGNTIYF,TGTGCCGGGAGGGAGGACAGGGTCGCTGGAAACACCATATATTTT
TRBJ1-1,NA,NA,TRBV11-2,CASSFTLGDTEAFF,TGTGCCAGCAGCTTCACCCTAGGAGACACTGAAGCTTTCTTT
TRBJ2-7,NA,NA,TRBV20-1,CSAGSHEQYF,TGCAGTGCGGGTAGTCACGAGCAGTACTTC
TRBJ2-5,NA,TRBD1,TRBV5-1,CASSLGVDRGLRETQYF,TGCGCCAGCAGCTTGGGAGTGGACAGGGGACTCCGCGAGACCCAGTACTTC
TRBJ1-6,NA,NA,TRBV2,CASSGSGDSPLHF,TGTGCCAGCAGTGGTTCGGGGGATTCACCCCTCCACTTT
TRBJ1-1,NA,NA,TRBV7-9,CASSQTTVASFRNTEAFF,TGTGCCAGCAGCCAGACGACAGTAGCCTCGTTCCGGAACACTGAAGCTTTCTTT
TRBJ2-7,NA,NA,TRBV11-2,CASSRGARYEQYF,TGTGCCAGCAGCCGCGGGGCCCGCTACGAGCAGTACTTC
TRBJ1-1,NA,NA,TRBV10-3,CAISDPGLNTEAFF,TGTGCCATCAGTGACCCCGGACTAAACACTGAAGCTTTCTTT
TRBJ2-7,once,TRBD1,TRBV10-3,CAIRPGTVDYEQYF,TGTGCCATCAGGCCCGGGACAGTCGATTACGAGCAGTACTTC
TRBJ1-6,NA,NA,TRBV2,CASSQGPTDSPLHF,TGTGCCAGCAGTCAAGGCCCAACCGATTCACCCCTCCACTTT
TRBJ1-3,NA,NA,TRBV6-5,CASSYIGGNTIYF,TGTGCCAGCAGTTACATCGGGGGAAACACCATATATTTT
TRBJ2-1,once,TRBD1,TRBV7-9,CASSFYMGQGQQPNEQFF,TGTGCCAGCAGCTTTTATATGGGTCAGGGACAGCAACCTAATGAGCAGTTCTTC
TRBJ1-2,few,NA,TRBV4-1,CASSQVIGRVNDGYTF,TGCGCCAGCAGCCAAGTTATTGGCAGGGTAAACGATGGCTACACCTTC
TRBJ1-5,NA,NA,TRBV4-1,CASSQADTHSNQPQHF,TGCGCCAGCAGCCAAGCGGACACACATAGCAATCAGCCCCAGCATTTT
TRBJ1-1,NA,NA,TRBV2,CASRLGNTEAFF,TGTGCCAGCAGGTTGGGGAACACTGAAGCTTTCTTT
TRBJ1-4,NA,NA,TRBV7-2,CASSLARWGTNEKLFF,TGTGCCAGCAGCTTAGCTCGATGGGGGACTAATGAAAAACTGTTTTTT
TRBJ2-1,NA,NA,TRBV5-1,CASSLTALRNEQFF,TGCGCCAGCAGCTTGACGGCACTACGCAATGAGCAGTTCTTC
TRBJ1-2,large,NA,TRBV7-2,CASSLGDNYGYTF,TGTGCCAGCAGCTTAGGGGATAACTATGGCTACACCTTC
TRBJ1-1,NA,TRBD1,TRBV30,CAWTQDRDTEAFF,TGTGCCTGGACCCAAGACAGGGACACTGAAGCTTTCTTT
TRBJ1-5,NA,TRBD1,TRBV16,CASSQTGGPIGQPQHF,TGTGCCAGCAGCCAAACAGGGGGCCCTATCGGGCAGCCCCAGCATTTT
TRBJ1-1,once,NA,TRBV28,CASSLSQENTEAFF,TGTGCCAGCAGTTTGAGTCAGGAGAACACTGAAGCTTTCTTT
TRBJ2-1,NA,NA,TRBV7-9,CASSASGLTYNEQFF,TGTGCCAGCAGCGCCAGCGGGCTAACTTACAATGAGCAGTTCTTC
TRBJ2-7,NA,NA,TRBV7-9,CASRGSSYEQYF,TGTGCCAGCCGGGGAAGCTCCTACGAGCAGTACTTC
TRBJ2-5,NA,NA,TRBV10-3,CAISDTGQIQETQYF,TGTGCCATCAGTGATACCGGACAGATCCAAGAGACCCAGTACTTC
TRBJ2-7,NA,NA,TRBV7-8,CASSIDEIYEQYF,TGTGCCAGCAGCATCGACGAGATCTACGAGCAGTACTTC
TRBJ2-3,NA,NA,TRBV10-3,CAISADPTDTQYF,TGTGCCATCAGCGCGGACCCCACAGATACGCAGTATTTT
TRBJ2-3,NA,TRBD1,TRBV7-9,CASSRGQARSDTQYF,TGTGCCAGCAGCCGGGGACAGGCTAGGTCAGATACGCAGTATTTT
TRBJ2-2,NA,NA,TRBV6-1,CAVAGELFF,TGTGCTGTGGCCGGGGAGCTGTTTTTT
TRBJ2-7,NA,NA,TRBV19,CASTIPWRGGPYEQYF,TGTGCCAGTACCATTCCGTGGAGGGGGGGCCCCTACGAGCAGTACTTC
TRBJ2-2,NA,TRBD1,TRBV14,CASSHGQGFGELFF,TGTGCCAGCAGCCACGGACAGGGGTTCGGGGAGCTGTTTTTT
TRBJ1-4,NA,NA,TRBV6-1,CASTIGPGLNEKLFF,TGTGCCAGTACTATTGGGCCAGGCCTTAATGAAAAACTGTTTTTT
TRBJ2-1,NA,NA,TRBV30,CAWSVEIYEQFF,TGTGCCTGGAGTGTGGAGATATATGAGCAGTTCTTC
TRBJ2-7,NA,NA,TRBV18,CASSFVSEPTYEQYF,TGTGCCAGCTCATTTGTTAGCGAGCCTACCTACGAGCAGTACTTC
TRBJ2-3,once,TRBD2,TRBV2,CASKRLAGGPEMQYF,TGTGCCAGCAAAAGACTAGCGGGAGGGCCGGAGATGCAGTATTTT
TRBJ1-2,NA,NA,TRBV5-1,CASSLGGGDYGYTF,TGCGCCAGCAGCTTGGGGGGGGGCGACTATGGCTACACCTTC
TRBJ1-3,NA,NA,TRBV30,CAWSVNGRNTIYF,TGTGCCTGGAGTGTCAATGGGCGAAACACCATATATTTT
TRBJ2-7,NA,NA,TRBV27,CASSPVMAGPAYEQYF,TGTGCCAGCAGCCCGGTGATGGCGGGGCCAGCCTACGAGCAGTACTTC
TRBJ1-3,NA,NA,TRBV5-5,CASSLAEGPPGNTIYF,TGTGCCAGCAGCTTGGCGGAGGGACCCCCTGGAAACACCATATATTTT
TRBJ2-3,few,NA,TRBV9,CASSVEVGDTQYF,TGTGCCAGCAGCGTAGAAGTTGGGGATACGCAGTATTTT
TRBJ1-5,NA,NA,TRBV6-1,CASSEYPGPNQPQHF,TGTGCCAGCAGTGAATATCCGGGCCCCAATCAGCCCCAGCATTTT
TRBJ1-1,NA,NA,TRBV30,CAWSHKNTEAFF,TGTGCCTGGAGTCACAAGAACACTGAAGCTTTCTTT
TRBJ1-4,few,TRBD1,TRBV5-4,CASSVDRGGVEKLFF,TGTGCCAGCAGCGTCGACAGGGGTGGGGTTGAAAAACTGTTTTTT
TRBJ2-4,NA,NA,TRBV6-6,CASSLDHPGNIQYF,TGTGCCAGCAGTCTCGACCACCCGGGGAACATTCAGTACTTC
TRBJ1-1,NA,NA,TRBV10-3,CAISVTGNTEAFF,TGTGCCATCAGTGTTACAGGGAACACTGAAGCTTTCTTT
TRBJ2-7,few,NA,TRBV10-1,CASSDDAGSYEQYF,TGCGCCAGCAGTGACGATGCGGGGTCCTACGAGCAGTACTTC
TRBJ1-2,NA,NA,TRBV7-2,CASSLGGNYGYTF,TGTGCCAGCAGTCTAGGGGGAAACTATGGCTACACCTTC
TRBJ2-7,NA,NA,TRBV5-4,CASSWDSNSYEQYF,TGTGCCAGCAGCTGGGACTCGAACTCCTACGAGCAGTACTTC
TRBJ2-7,NA,TRBD1,TRBV19,CASSRGGQSYEQYF,TGTGCCAGTAGTAGAGGGGGACAGTCCTACGAGCAGTACTTC
TRBJ2-1,NA,NA,TRBV27,CASRFGNEQFF,TGTGCCAGCAGATTCGGAAATGAGCAGTTCTTC
TRBJ1-3,medium-sized,NA,TRBV7-9,CASSPKWSGGAAGNTIYF,TGTGCCAGCAGCCCAAAATGGAGTGGGGGGGCCGCTGGAAACACCATATATTTT
TRBJ2-1,NA,NA,TRBV12-5,CASGFQATARLLEQFF,TGTGCTAGTGGTTTCCAAGCCACCGCTCGATTATTGGAGCAGTTCTTC
TRBJ1-4,once,NA,TRBV27,CASSPTWASTNEKLFF,TGTGCCAGCAGTCCCACGTGGGCCTCAACTAATGAAAAACTGTTTTTT
TRBJ2-1,few,TRBD2,TRBV4-2,CASSQDSSGGWNEQFF,TGTGCCAGCAGCCAAGATTCAAGCGGGGGGTGGAATGAGCAGTTCTTC